The following is a T cell receptor (beta chain) sequence with its context. This clonotype was seen ten or more times. Which antigen it targets is not known. Qualities for individual bases were not recorded, and no much larger clone is one base off. TCR beta CDR3 regions were amplified from RNA transcripts for repertoire sequencing. The first round of RT-PCR was done with HTBI primers and the Qiagen OneStep RT-PCR kit, and was followed by a second round of multiplex PCR, then size selection and purification. The libraries underwent paired-end sequencing with 100 bp reads on an Illumina HiSeq2000. In the paper's pipeline: SOAPnuke was used for read processing, and reads with adapters, uncalled bases, a mean Phred below 15, or no exact constant-primer or identifier match were discarded. COPE v1.2.5 was used to merge high-quality paired reads. Clonotypes were defined as unique nucleotide sequences and were aligned to IMGT TRB V, D and J references using MiTCR v1.1. Only V-J combinations with frequency above 0.0001 were analysed, covering approximately 99% of repertoires. For each V-J combination, a TCR clonal expansion and chaos score was defined as the ratio of F50 clonal expansion to chaos observed in the TCRdist matrix. Welch's t-statistics and random forest were used to reduce features to over ten V-J combinations, which were fed into a naive Bayes classifier. The Morisita-Horn index was used to measure how similar the thyroid and blood repertoires were. The public sequencing data were trimmed at Q25 with fastp and processed into clonotypes with MiXCR by TCRdb, which kept only in-frame beta chains. Rows merge per CDR3 protein into single entries with the most common DNA and genes. TCRdb, not the authors, supplied the V and J calls. For this sample the table gives some 1.1 million distinct CDR3 sequences, of which about 35% were detected only once. 11% of the sample is in the top ten clones.

Hyperthyroidism patients were newly diagnosed, with disease duration under 2 months, and aged 18 to 65 years. Patients with other autoimmune diseases, uncontrolled infections, pregnancy or lactation were excluded from the study. Diagnosis relied on clinical symptoms, serum thyroxine, TRAb, thyroid ultrasound and orbital computed tomography. Total RNA was extracted using Trizol reagent, and RNA quality was checked on an Agilent 2100 Bioanalyzer. The sample originates from a study of Graves' ophthalmopathy and Graves' hyperthyroidism listed by TCRdb under 2018. Looking at the study overall: Stable hyperthyroidism was defined as no progression to ophthalmopathy within 18 months of follow-up. The study used TCR beta repertoire signatures to distinguish Graves' ophthalmopathy from Graves' hyperthyroidism and to predict progression to ophthalmopathy. To explore V-J signatures distinguishing ophthalmopathy from hyperthyroidism, a discovery set of 100 patients (roughly 42 ophthalmopathy, about 57 stable hyperthyroidism) was enrolled. In roughly 6 hyperthyroidism patients, T-cell repertoires of thyroid tissue and blood were compared. The independent validation cohort included 18 to 20 hyperthyroidism patients plus 17 patients who later progressed from hyperthyroidism to ophthalmopathy. In total, over 130 blood samples were TCR-sequenced: around 42 ophthalmopathy, under 85 hyperthyroidism and some 17 hyperthyroidism-to-ophthalmopathy patients. After sampling, hyperthyroidism patients received methimazole starting at 30 mg daily, and ophthalmopathy patients received high-dose intravenous methylprednisolone.

The investigation overall reported the following: In cross-validation, the 13-signature model distinguished ophthalmopathy from stable hyperthyroidism with just over 85% sensitivity and about 81% specificity, and in the test set the corresponding values were approximately 80% and 68%. No statistical method was used to predetermine the sample size, and group allocation was not hidden from the investigators. In validation, the model predicted ophthalmopathy progression with 55% to 71% sensitivity and approximately 72% specificity; eleven to twelve predicted patients were CT-confirmed with GO in a median of about 7.1 months. Most of the expanded thyroid clonotypes with a frequency above 0.001 were also detected in blood, and it was suggested that the thyroid immune response may be reflected by blood repertoires.

V and J lose 4 bases and 6 bases, and a span of 15 bases separates them. The CDR3 contains 14 residues, cysteine and phenylalanine counted. Just the 42-base CDR3 DNA is kept, in frame starting at base 1. According to the germline V gene, CDR1 reads SGHTA and CDR2 reads FQGNSA. This receptor chain uses TRBV7-2 and TRBJ1-2; TRBD1 is a weak D gene call, 6 bases matching. The specimen sequenced was peripheral blood or thyroid tissue (not recorded which). This clonotype was sampled from an adult man with Graves' hyperthyroidism. The nucleotides are TGTGCCAGCAGCTGGACAGAGCTCGGGGATGGCTACACCTTC. This is translated as CASSWTELGDGYTF.